The sequence of this TCR beta chain was determined in a study of T-cell reconstitution after alpha-beta-depleted transplantation in children. General observations from the study: At around two months after transplant, the alpha-beta T cells were reportedly derived from several hundred expanded clones that came from non-depleted graft cells. The main origin of T-cell counts and diversity one year after transplant was newly produced T cells. Some patients' high day-60 TCRbeta diversity was traced to surviving recipient T cells and thymic progenitors.

As concerns this clonotype: Antigen: not known. Germline and junction disagree at one end, which may indicate a read error.

Germline V gives CDR1 DFQATT, CDR2 SNEGSKA (reference sequence). This CDR3 has 16 residues. Researchers prepared the TCRbeta library using unique molecular identifiers, the study reports. TCRdb called the PCR reads again in MiXCR, with one record for every CDR3 protein. The sample consists of hundreds of thousands of distinct CDR3 sequences, 15% to 20% of them appearing once. The chain links TRBV20-1 to TRBJ2-7; the match to TRBD2 covers 10 bases. This receptor was taken from a male patient between 2 and 10 years old who had a stem cell transplant for acute lymphoblastic leukemia, so the T cells may come from the graft donor. The specimen was PBMCs, mostly from graft donor cells, collected 360 days after TCRalphabeta/CD19-depleted stem cell transplant. In nucleotides, the CDR3 is TGCTGTGCTAGAGGTGCTAGCGGGAGTGATCCCTACGAGCAGTACTTC. Translation: CCARGASGSDPYEQYF.